This TCR beta chain emerged from a study of long-term antiretroviral therapy in people with HIV. The assay, immunoSEQ v3.0, was run at survey level. Profiled with immunoSEQ multiplex PCR; TCRdb holds only in-frame clones, not every one. The table has 20,000 to 30,000 clones, 70% to 90% seen once. Trimming at V came to 1 base and at J to 1 base, leaving 5 bases not matched to a gene. The CDR3 length is 16 residues. CDR1 and CDR2 (germline): LGHNA, YNFKEQ. The V and J genes are TRBV4-2 and TRBJ1-2, with 8 bases that match TRBD1. The sequence was obtained from a woman in her twenties or thirties with HIV. The sample in question was unsorted PBMCs, obtained 1.9 years after starting antiretroviral therapy. The CDR3 loop is CASSQGDRLVNYGYTF. For the CDR3, the DNA is TGTGCCAGCAGCCAAGGGGACAGGCTCGTTAACTATGGCTACACCTTC.